The 17 T cell receptor beta chains below all came from one sample that was sequenced in a study of T-cell reconstitution after alpha-beta-depleted transplantation in children (dated by TCRdb to the mid-2010s). Preparation of the library involved PCR. These reads were obtained on an Illumina HiSeq 2500. TCR library preparation used molecular barcoding, with unique molecular identifiers applied to normalize quantification of the TCRbeta repertoire. TCRdb took the public reads, trimmed them with fastp at Q25, ran MiXCR for clone calling and kept in-frame beta chains. Rows are unified per CDR3 protein, each entry keeping the most common DNA and genes. Counted in this sample were about 340,000 distinct CDR3 sequences; roughly 14% of them appeared once. Roughly 4.5% of the sample is taken by the ten largest. This specimen consisted of PBMCs, obtained from the stem cell graft. The receptors stem from a human donor who donated a stem cell graft to a child with Fanconi anemia.

V gene TRBV2 combines with J gene TRBJ2-7, with D perhaps matching TRBD2 (5 bases). Trimming removed 7 bases from V and 5 bases from J, with 15 bases in between. The CDR3 covers 13 residues. Germline V gene lookup returns CDR1 SNHLY and CDR2 FYNNEI. CDR3: CASNVAEVHEQYV. CDR3 bases: TGTGCCAGCAATGTTGCGGAGGTCCACGAGCAGTACGTC.

The chain is built from TRBV12-3 or TRBV12-4 and TRBJ2-1; D could derive from TRBD1 or TRBD2 (5 bases each). V was clipped by 4 bases and J by 1 base, with 8 bases between them. The CDR3 contains 14 residues. CDR3 in DNA: TGTGCCAGCAGTTCGGGACGGTCCTACAATGAGCAGTTCTTC. Translation: CASSSGRSYNEQFF.

The sample holds a few counts of this clonotype. The V and J genes are TRBV6-5 and TRBJ2-3, with TRBD1 matching over 7 bases. In germline, CDR1 is MNHEY, CDR2 SVGAGI. This CDR3 region has 17 residues. Germline trimming cut 2 bases from V and 2 bases from J; bases unmatched to any gene: 10. The CDR3 region is CASSYASGDRLTDTQYF. The CDR3 coding sequence is TGTGCCAGCAGTTACGCCTCCGGGGACAGACTCACAGATACGCAGTATTTT.

The rearrangement joins TRBV7-2 to TRBJ2-3; D tentatively reads TRBD1 or TRBD2 (5 bases each). The germline V gene encodes CDR1 SGHTA and CDR2 FQGNSA. V lost 4 bases and J lost 1, with 12 bases in between. This CDR3 contains 15 residues. The CDR3 is CASSWDPQRTDTQYF. For the CDR3, the DNA is TGTGCCAGCAGCTGGGACCCCCAACGCACAGATACGCAGTATTTT.

This clonotype has more than one count but fewer than ten. The genes are TRBV11-2 and TRBJ1-6; the D is unclear. There are 15 residues in the CDR3. Trimming left V 0 bases short and J 7 bases short, with 10 bases between. Germline V lookup: CDR1 SGHAT, CDR2 FQNNGV. CDR3 DNA sequence: TGTGCCAGCAGCTTAGAATTGGCAGCAAATTCACCCCTCCACTTT. Its translation: CASSLELAANSPLHF.

The rearrangement links TRBV18 to TRBJ2-7; D possibly corresponds to TRBD2 (5 bases). The V and J ends lost 3 bases and 3 bases respectively, with 15 bases between them. The CDR3 is 15 residues long. Germline CDR1 reads KGHSH; CDR2 reads LQKENI. CDR3 nucleotide sequence: TGTGCCAGCTCACCGGCCGGAGGAGGTAACTACGAGCAGTACTTC. It codes for CASSPAGGGNYEQYF.

In this sample, this clonotype turned up a few times. This chain connects TRBV4-3 to TRBJ2-1, with 8 positions matching TRBD2. V gave up 0 bases and J gave up 6 bases; unmatched junction bases: 10. The CDR3 has 17 amino acids. Germline V CDR1 and CDR2: LGHNA, YSLEER. This CDR3 is CASSQDLTGGPFNEQFF. The CDR3 bases are TGCGCCAGCAGCCAAGATTTAACGGGGGGGCCTTTCAATGAGCAGTTCTTC.

This clonotype came up a few times. This chain connects TRBV12-3 or TRBV12-4 to TRBJ2-1; either TRBD1 or TRBD2 may supply D (5 bases each). Trimming took off 3 bases at V and 6 bases at J, with 6 bases between the two ends. This CDR3 region has 12 residues. The CDR3, as DNA: TGTGCCAGCAGTTTCGGGACCAATGAGCAGTTCTTC. Translating it yields CASSFGTNEQFF.

This sequence joins TRBV5-1 and TRBJ1-2; no clear D. V was cut by 5 bases and J by 7 bases, with 12 bases left in between. The CDR3 has 12 amino acids. Germline-derived CDR1 and CDR2 are SGHRS and YFSETQ. The CDR3 DNA reads as TGCGCCAGCAGGCCCCAGTTTGGTGGCTACACCTTC. Its translation: CASRPQFGGYTF.

This clonotype was picked up a small number of times. The J gene is TRBJ2-7, the V gene TRBV27, with D possibly being TRBD2 (6 bases). Germline V CDR1 and CDR2: MNHEY, SMNVEV (reference sequence). This CDR3 spans 13 amino acids. V shed 4 bases and J shed 5 bases, with 12 bases lying between them. The CDR3 DNA reads TGTGCCAGCAGTTGGGACTCGGGGGACGAGCAGTACTTC. The encoded protein is CASSWDSGDEQYF.

The gene calls are TRBV3-1 and TRBJ1-1; D uncertain. The CDR3 sequence is 16 residues long. CDR1 and CDR2 (germline): LGHDT, YNNKEL (reference sequence). V gave up 0 bases and J gave up 5 bases, with 16 bases separating them. The CDR3 sequence: CASSQDPSYGGTEAFF. In DNA, the CDR3 is TGTGCCAGCAGCCAAGACCCCTCGTACGGCGGAACTGAAGCTTTCTTT.

This clonotype came up a few times. The chain carries TRBV11-2 and TRBJ2-7; TRBD2 is a possible D gene (5 bases). Germline-derived CDR1 and CDR2 are SGHAT and FQNNGV. This CDR3 is built from 13 residues. Trimming left V 5 bases short and J 10 bases short, with 18 bases between. The CDR3 coding sequence is TGTGCCAGCAGCGCCACGCTGAGAGGGCTCCAGTACTTC. It translates to CASSATLRGLQYF.

This clonotype has just a few counts. At one of its ends the junction is not consistent with the germline gene, which may arise from a read error. The V gene is TRBV6-1, the J gene TRBJ1-1; TRBD1 is a possible D gene (5 bases). The germline V gene has CDR1 MNHNS and CDR2 SASEGT. The CDR3 loop spans 14 amino acids. Here the CDR3 reads CASKASGRNTEAFF. DNA of the CDR3: TGTGCAAGCAAGGCATCAGGGCGGAACACTGAAGCTTTCTTT.

V is TRBV12-3 or TRBV12-4 and J is TRBJ1-1; 10 bases align to TRBD1. Unmatched junction bases numbered 4, after V lost 6 bases and J lost 3 bases. This CDR3 has 14 amino acids. The CDR3 loop reads CASSRDRGYTEAFF. The CDR3 DNA sequence: TGTGCCAGCAGCCGGGACAGGGGATACACTGAAGCTTTCTTT.

This clonotype was seen only a few times. This rearrangement joins TRBV20-1 to TRBJ1-5; possibly TRBD1 for D (5 bases). V lost 6 bases to trimming and J lost 6 bases, with 15 bases between them. The CDR3 consists of 13 residues. Germline values: CDR1 DFQATT, CDR2 SNEGSKA (reference sequence). The chain's CDR3 is CSASGGESQPQHF. CDR3 coding DNA: TGCAGTGCCTCGGGGGGGGAGAGTCAGCCCCAGCATTTT.

The chain has TRBV3-1 and TRBJ2-1, with 8 nucleotides matching TRBD2. Germline CDR1 is LGHDT and CDR2 is YNNKEL (reference sequence). The CDR3 contains 16 residues. With 0 bases clipped from V and 1 base from J, the junction kept 2 bases outside the gene matches. The CDR3 nucleotides are TGTGCCAGCAGCCAAGAAGCTAGCGGGTCCTACAATGAGCAGTTCTTC. It codes for CASSQEASGSYNEQFF.

A few counts support this clonotype. V usage is TRBV5-1 and J usage is TRBJ1-2, with D perhaps matching TRBD1 (5 bases). The germline CDR1 and CDR2 sequences are SGHRS and YFSETQ. This CDR3 spans 15 amino acids. V was cut by 1 base and J by 1 base, with 11 bases left in between. Here the CDR3 reads CASSLRDLHNYGYTF. The CDR3 coding sequence is TGCGCCAGCAGCTTGAGGGACCTACATAACTATGGCTACACCTTC. Based on the CDR3 plus reference TRBV5-1 and TRBJ1-2, the full variable domain is KAGVTQTPRYLIKTRGQQVTLSCSPISGHRSVSWYQQTPGQGLQFLFEYFSETQRNKGNFPGRFSGRQFSNSRSEMNVSTLELGDSALYLCASSLRDLHNYGYTFGSGTRLTVV.